This T cell receptor (beta chain) originates from a study of blood T cell repertoires in COVID-19. V was clipped by 4 bases and J by 4 bases; unmatched bases: 8. The CDR3 length is 17 residues. CDR1 and CDR2 from the germline V gene are KGHDR and SFDVKD. Generated by immunoSEQ multiplex PCR, the TCRdb table keeps only in-frame clones and is missing some. The sample records around 250,000 clones, approximately 86% being singletons. The clonotype originates from a woman in her forties or fifties who had recovered from COVID-19. J is TRBJ2-5 and V is TRBV24-1; 13 bases match TRBD2. The sample comprised PBMCs or T cells enriched from blood (not recorded which). The CDR3 region has the DNA TGTGCCACCAGTGACCCTGGACTAGCGGGAGTTTCAGAGACCCAGTACTTC. It specifies CATSDPGLAGVSETQYF.